This passage covers 4 T cell receptor beta chains from one sample sequenced in a study of OX40 agonist ivuxolimab in advanced cancers. Assay: immunoSEQ multiplex PCR; the TCRdb copy retains only in-frame clones and omits some. The sample yields tens of thousands of clones, roughly 83% seen once. The sequenced sample was CD4+ or CD8+ T cells sorted from blood, obtained in a trial of the OX40 agonist ivuxolimab. These TCRs come from an adult with an advanced solid tumor such as melanoma, head and neck, liver or kidney cancer.

In regard to this clone: The junction shows a germline mismatch at one end, possibly a read error. V gene TRBV4-3 combines with J gene TRBJ1-6; TRBD1 matches 7 bases. CDR1 LGHNA and CDR2 YSLEER come from the germline V gene. The CDR3 has 16 amino acids. The CDR3 nucleotides are TGCACCAGCAGCCGAACAGGGGCCGGAGGGGCTTCACCCCTCCACTTT. Translation gives CTSSRTGAGGASPLHF.

This rearrangement joins TRBV19 to TRBJ2-5; no definite D call. The CDR3 has 14 amino acids. The V gene's germline CDR1 is LNHDA and CDR2 SQIVND (reference sequence). The V and J ends lost 2 bases and 2 bases respectively, with 9 bases between them. The CDR3 here is CASSITHAQETQYF. Here the CDR3 DNA reads TGTGCCAGTAGTATAACTCACGCTCAAGAGACCCAGTACTTC.

This sequence joins TRBV19 and TRBJ2-3, with 8 bases aligning to TRBD2. Germline V gene lookup returns CDR1 LNHDA and CDR2 SQIVND (reference sequence). The CDR3 sequence is 16 residues long. Unmatched junction bases numbered 10, after V lost 6 bases and J lost 2 bases. Here the CDR3 DNA reads TGTGCCAGTAGGGACGCAGCGGGGGATTCCACAGATACGCAGTATTTT. This gives the protein CASRDAAGDSTDTQYF.

This sequence joins TRBV7-3 and TRBJ2-7; perhaps TRBD2 as D (6 bases). The V gene's germline CDR1 is SGHTA and CDR2 FQGTGA. Trimming removed 0 bases at V and 6 bases at J, with 12 bases between. The CDR3 runs 14 residues. CDR3 sequence reads: CASSLTPGEGEQYF. The DNA for the CDR3 is TGTGCCAGCAGCTTAACTCCGGGGGAAGGCGAGCAGTACTTC.